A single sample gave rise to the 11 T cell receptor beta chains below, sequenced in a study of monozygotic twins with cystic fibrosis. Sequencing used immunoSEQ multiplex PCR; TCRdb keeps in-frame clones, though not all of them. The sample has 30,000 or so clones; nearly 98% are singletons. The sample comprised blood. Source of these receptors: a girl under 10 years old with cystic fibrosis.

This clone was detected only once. CDR3 sequence (DNA): TGTGCCAGCTCCGTAGACATTTATACCTACGAGCAGTACTTC. This gives the protein CASSVDIYTYEQYF. The chain uses TRBV21-1 and TRBJ2-7; the tabulated D call, TRBD1, remains unverified against the DNA. TRBV21-1 is marked as a pseudogene. The CDR3 spans 14 residues.

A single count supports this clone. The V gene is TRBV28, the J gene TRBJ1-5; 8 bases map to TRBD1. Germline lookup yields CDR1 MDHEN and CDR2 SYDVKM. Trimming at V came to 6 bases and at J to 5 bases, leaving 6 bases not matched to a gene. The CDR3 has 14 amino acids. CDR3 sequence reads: CASRRTGSDQPQHF. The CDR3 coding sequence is TGTGCCAGCAGGCGGACAGGGTCGGATCAGCCCCAGCATTTT. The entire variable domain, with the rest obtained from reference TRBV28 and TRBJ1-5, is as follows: DVKVTQSSRYLVKRTGEKVFLECVQDMDHENMFWYRQDPGLGLRLIYFSYDVKMKEKGDIPEGYSVSREKKERFSLILESASTNQTSMYLCASRRTGSDQPQHFGDGTRLSIL.

The CDR3 region is CASRDRGLYGYTF. The CDR3 bases are TGTGCCAGCAGGGACAGGGGGCTATATGGCTACACCTTC. The chain couples TRBV6-1 to TRBJ1-2, with TRBD1 matching 11 bases. The CDR3 runs 13 residues. The germline CDR1 and CDR2 sequences are MNHNS and SASEGT. J lost 5 bases, V lost 6 bases, and 2 bases had no gene match.

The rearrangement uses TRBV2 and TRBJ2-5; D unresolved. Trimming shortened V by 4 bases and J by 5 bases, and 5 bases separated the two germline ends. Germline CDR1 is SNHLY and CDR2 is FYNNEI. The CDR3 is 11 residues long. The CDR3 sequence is CASSAKETQYF. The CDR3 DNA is TGTGCCAGCAGTGCGAAGGAGACCCAGTACTTC.

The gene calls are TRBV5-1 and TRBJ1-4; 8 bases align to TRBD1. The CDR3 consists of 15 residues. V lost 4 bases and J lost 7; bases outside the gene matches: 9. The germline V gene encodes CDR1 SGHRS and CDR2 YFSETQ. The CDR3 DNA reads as TGCGCCAGCAGCCCTGGACAGGGCGGAGGTGAAAAACTGTTTTTT. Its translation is CASSPGQGGGEKLFF.

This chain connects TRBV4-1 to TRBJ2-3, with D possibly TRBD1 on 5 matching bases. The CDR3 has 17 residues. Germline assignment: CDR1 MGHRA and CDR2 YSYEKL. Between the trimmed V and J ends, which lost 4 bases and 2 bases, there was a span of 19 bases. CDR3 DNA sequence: TGCGCCAGCAGCCCCGGAATCAGTGGGGCCCACACAGATACGCAGTATTTT. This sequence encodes CASSPGISGAHTDTQYF.

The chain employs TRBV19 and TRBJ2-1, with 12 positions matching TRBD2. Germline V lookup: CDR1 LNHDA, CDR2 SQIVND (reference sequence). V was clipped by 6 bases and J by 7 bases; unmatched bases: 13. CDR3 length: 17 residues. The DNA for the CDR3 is TGTGCCAGTAGCCCTAGCGGGAGGGGGCTTTTTGGTAATGAGCAGTTCTTC. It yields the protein CASSPSGRGLFGNEQFF.

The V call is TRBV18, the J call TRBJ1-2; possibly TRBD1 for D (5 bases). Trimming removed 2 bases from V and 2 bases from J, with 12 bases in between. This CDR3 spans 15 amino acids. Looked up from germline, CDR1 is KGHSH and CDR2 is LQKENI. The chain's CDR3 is CASSPSRDGNYGYTF. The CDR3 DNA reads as TGTGCCAGCTCACCATCCCGGGACGGGAACTATGGCTACACCTTC.

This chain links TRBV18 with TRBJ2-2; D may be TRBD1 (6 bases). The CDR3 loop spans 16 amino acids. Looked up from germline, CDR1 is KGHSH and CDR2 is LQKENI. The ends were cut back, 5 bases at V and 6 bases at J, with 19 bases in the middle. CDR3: CASSTTGRGKAGELFF. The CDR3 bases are TGTGCCAGCTCAACCACGGGCAGGGGAAAAGCCGGGGAGCTGTTTTTT.

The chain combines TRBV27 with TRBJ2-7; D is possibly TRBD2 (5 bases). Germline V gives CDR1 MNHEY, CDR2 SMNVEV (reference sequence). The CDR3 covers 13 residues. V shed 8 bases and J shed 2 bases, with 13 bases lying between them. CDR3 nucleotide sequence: TGTGCCAGCGGCCCGGGAATTCCCTACGAGCAGTACTTC. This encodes CASGPGIPYEQYF.

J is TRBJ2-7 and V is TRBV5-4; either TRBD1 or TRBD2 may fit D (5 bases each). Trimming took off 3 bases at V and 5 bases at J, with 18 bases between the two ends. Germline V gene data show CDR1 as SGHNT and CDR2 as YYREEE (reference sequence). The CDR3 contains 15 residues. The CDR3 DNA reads TGTGCCAGCAGCTATACGGGACGCCAAACTGACGAGCAGTACTTC. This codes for CASSYTGRQTDEQYF.